The sequence of this T cell receptor (beta chain) was determined in a study of vaccination and CD4 T cells after COVID-19. Study background: In culture, cells were exposed to overlapping spike peptides from SARS-CoV-2, HCoV-NL63, HCoV-OC43 and HCoV-229E.

This CDR3 has 14 amino acids. Germline CDR1 SGHTA, CDR2 FQGNSA. V dropped 1 base and J dropped 6 bases, with 12 bases sitting between them. Sequencing of cultured CD4+ T cell DNA used the Oncomine TCR Beta short-read assay. Someone extracted genomic DNA from cultured CD4+ T cells. TCRdb itself ran the PCR reads through MiXCR, one entry per CDR3 protein. The sample lists about 9,600 distinct CDR3 sequences, 30% seen once, with over 10% in the top ten. Treatment here: roughly ten-day PBMC culture with coronavirus spike peptide pools or control peptides (ViraFEST assay). The unexposed donor provided CD4+ T cells, which were taken before the COVID-19 pandemic (2011-2018). Peptide pool stimulation in ViraFEST expanded antigen-specific T cells, whose TCRs were then sequenced. Contingent on cell availability, unexposed-donor CD4+ T cells were interrogated with SARS-CoV-2 S/N and four cold-coronavirus spikes.

Notes on this clonotype: The antigen remains unidentified.

Study findings and constraints: Reactive clone data from convalescent patients indicated a median of approximately 90% appearing only post-vaccination.

Sample: CD4+ T cells from blood, cultured in vitro. The receptor was isolated from a human donor in good health. V and J are TRBV7-2 and TRBJ1-2, with a tentative D call TRBD1 (6 bases). The DNA for the CDR3 is TGTGCCAGCAGCTTAGACACAGGGTCTGATGGCTACACCTTC. This gives the protein CASSLDTGSDGYTF.